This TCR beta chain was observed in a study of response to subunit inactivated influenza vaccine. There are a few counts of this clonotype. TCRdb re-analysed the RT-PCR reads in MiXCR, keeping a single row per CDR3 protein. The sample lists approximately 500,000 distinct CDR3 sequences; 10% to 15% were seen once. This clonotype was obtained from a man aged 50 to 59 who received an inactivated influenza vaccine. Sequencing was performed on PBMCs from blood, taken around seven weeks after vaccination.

The CDR3 region is CASSVEGGRGDTQYF. Here the CDR3 DNA reads TGTGCCAGCAGCGTAGAAGGGGGAAGAGGAGATACGCAGTATTTT. The genes are TRBV9 and TRBJ2-3; TRBD1 is a possible D gene (6 bases). Germline V gene lookup returns CDR1 SGDLS and CDR2 YYNGEE. CDR3 length equals 15 residues. V lost 0 bases and J lost 5, with 13 bases in between.